These 10 T cell receptor beta chains originate from one sample sequenced in a study of T cells in Graves' hyperthyroidism and ophthalmopathy. The TCR beta CDR3 regions underwent amplification using RNA transcripts as the source. RT-PCR in the first round (using the HTBI primer set) targeted the TCR CDR3. One entry per CDR3 protein, called by TCRdb with MiXCR from the multiplex PCR reads. The table has 500,000 to 600,000 distinct CDR3 sequences, about 45% seen once. Sequencing was done on a sample of peripheral blood or thyroid tissue (not recorded which). These receptors were taken from an adult woman with Graves' disease, either hyperthyroidism or ophthalmopathy (not recorded which).

The rearrangement links TRBV7-2 to TRBJ2-2, with a weak D call TRBD1 (5 bases). This CDR3 contains 14 residues. V lost 1 base and J lost 6, with 9 bases in between. CDR1 and CDR2 from the germline V gene are SGHTA and FQGNSA. CDR3 amino acids: CASSLVIRAGELFF. CDR3 nucleotide sequence: TGTGCCAGCAGCTTAGTGATCAGGGCCGGGGAGCTGTTTTTT.

This clonotype was found many times. The chain combines TRBV10-3 with TRBJ2-5, with a possible D match to TRBD1 (5 bases). CDR1 ENHRY and CDR2 SYGVKD come from the germline V gene. With 1 base removed from V and 2 bases from J, the gap between germline ends came to 11 bases. The length of the CDR3 is 15 residues. CDR3 in amino acids: CAISEWVRQQETQYF. The CDR3 bases are TGTGCCATCAGTGAGTGGGTCAGACAGCAAGAGACCCAGTACTTC.

The J gene is TRBJ2-6, the V gene TRBV5-1, with D unresolved. This CDR3 spans 16 amino acids. V gave up 1 base and J gave up 2 bases, with 10 bases separating them. Germline-derived CDR1 and CDR2 are SGHRS and YFSETQ. CDR3 loop: CASSLSVPPGANVLTF. DNA for the CDR3: TGCGCCAGCAGCTTGAGTGTCCCGCCTGGGGCCAACGTCCTGACTTTC.

V is TRBV12-3 or TRBV12-4 and J is TRBJ1-1; 9 nucleotides match TRBD1. The CDR3 sequence is 16 residues long. The V gene end was trimmed by 7 bases and the J gene end by 2 bases; junction bases not matched to a gene: 11. The CDR3, as DNA: TGTGCCAGCACATCCGTAGCGGGACAGGGAAACACTGAAGCTTTCTTT. Its protein is CASTSVAGQGNTEAFF.

The chain has TRBV25-1 and TRBJ1-1; tentative D call: TRBD1 (5 bases). The CDR3 contains 12 residues. Germline V gene lookup returns CDR1 MGHDK and CDR2 SYGVNS. The CDR3 region has the DNA TGTGCTAGACTAGACAGGAACACTGAAGCTTTCTTT. It translates to CARLDRNTEAFF. Full variable domain (missing parts from reference TRBV25-1 and TRBJ1-1): EADIYQTPRYLVIGTGKKITLECSQTMGHDKMYWYQQDPGMELHLIHYSYGVNSTEKGDLSSESTVSRIRTEHFPLTLESARPSHTSQYLCARLDRNTEAFFGQGTRLTVV.

In its sample, this clonotype was seen many times. The chain has TRBV7-2 and TRBJ1-1; perhaps TRBD1 as D (6 bases). CDR1 and CDR2 (germline): SGHTA, FQGNSA. The CDR3 loop spans 17 amino acids. V dropped 5 bases and J dropped 0 bases, with 19 bases sitting between them. CDR3 sequence: CASSQGWRGPMNTEAFF. CDR3 nucleotide sequence: TGTGCCAGCAGCCAGGGGTGGAGGGGACCAATGAACACTGAAGCTTTCTTT.

This clonotype was seen more than once but under ten times. The rearrangement uses TRBV7-2 and TRBJ2-7; 8 bases align to TRBD1. The CDR3 has 14 amino acids. With V trimmed by 1 base and J by 6 bases, 5 bases remained unmatched. Germline values: CDR1 SGHTA, CDR2 FQGNSA. The CDR3 sequence: CASSLEWTGSEQYF. The CDR3 DNA follows: TGTGCCAGCAGCTTAGAGTGGACAGGGAGCGAGCAGTACTTC.

This clonotype was observed at least ten times. This chain links TRBV10-3 with TRBJ1-2; 8 bases fit TRBD1. CDR1 ENHRY and CDR2 SYGVKD come from the germline V gene. V trimming: 10 bases; J trimming: 8 bases; junction bases outside the gene matches: 9. The CDR3 has 12 residues. The CDR3 here is CATSLDREGYTF. The CDR3 DNA follows: TGTGCCACGTCCTTGGACAGGGAAGGCTACACCTTC.

This sequence joins TRBV7-9 and TRBJ2-1, with 9 bases fitting TRBD2. Trimming cost V 6 bases and J 9 bases; bases outside gene matches: 9. Germline lookup yields CDR1 SEHNR and CDR2 FQNEAQ (reference sequence). The CDR3 spans 14 residues. CDR3 sequence (DNA): TGTGCCAGCAGTGCGATAGCGGGAGCTAGTGAGCAGTTCTTC. This gives the protein CASSAIAGASEQFF. Drawing the rest from reference TRBV7-9 and TRBJ2-1, the complete variable domain is DTGVSQNPRHKITKRGQNVTFRCDPISEHNRLYWYRQTLGQGPEFLTYFQNEAQLEKSRLLSDRFSAERPKGSFSTLEIQRTEQGDSAMYLCASSAIAGASEQFFGPGTRLTVL.

V usage is TRBV2 and J usage is TRBJ2-5; the match to TRBD2 covers 7 bases. Per germline, CDR1 SNHLY and CDR2 FYNNEI. The CDR3 is made up of 13 amino acids. V was pared by 4 bases and J by 8 bases, with 7 bases of the junction left unmatched. The CDR3 nucleotides are TGTGCCAGCAGTGCCTGGGGGGGGAGCACCCAGTACTTC. It codes for CASSAWGGSTQYF.